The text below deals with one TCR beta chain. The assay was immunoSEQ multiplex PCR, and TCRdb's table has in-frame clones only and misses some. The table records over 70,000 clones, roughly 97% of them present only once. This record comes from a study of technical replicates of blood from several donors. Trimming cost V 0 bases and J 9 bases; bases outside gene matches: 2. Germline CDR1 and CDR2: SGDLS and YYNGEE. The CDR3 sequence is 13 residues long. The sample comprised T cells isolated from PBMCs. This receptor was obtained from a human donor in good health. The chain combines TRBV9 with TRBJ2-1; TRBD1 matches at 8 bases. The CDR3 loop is CASSVAGGTEQFF. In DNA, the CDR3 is TGTGCCAGCAGCGTAGCAGGGGGCACTGAGCAGTTCTTC.